The rows below give T cell receptor beta chains drawn from one sample of a study of OX40 agonist ivuxolimab in advanced cancers. Measured with immunoSEQ multiplex PCR; TCRdb has only the in-frame clones, and not every one. The data show 80,000 or so clones, approximately 89% seen once. Here the sequenced sample was CD4+ or CD8+ T cells sorted from blood, taken in a trial of the OX40 agonist ivuxolimab. The source of these receptors is an adult with an advanced solid tumor such as melanoma, head and neck, liver or kidney cancer. The CDR3 runs from the conserved cysteine through the conserved F or W. The D gene is left open where the match is weak. Part of the rows lack a size; the others show once, few, many or a class for expanded clones.

v_gene,d_gene,j_gene,abundance,CDR3aa,CDR3nt
TRBV5-1,NA,TRBJ2-5,NA,CASSSQGSETQYF,TGCGCCAGCAGCTCACAGGGATCCGAGACCCAGTACTTC
TRBV11-3,NA,TRBJ2-2,NA,CASGRTNTGELFF,TGTGCCAGCGGGAGGACGAACACCGGGGAGCTGTTTTTT
TRBV30,TRBD1,TRBJ1-5,NA,CAYAPGQGRSNQPQHF,TGTGCCTACGCCCCGGGACAGGGGAGGAGCAATCAGCCCCAGCATTTT
TRBV5-1,TRBD2,TRBJ2-1,NA,CASSLSPSGGLNEQFF,TGCGCCAGCAGCTTGTCCCCTAGCGGGGGCCTCAATGAGCAGTTCTTC
TRBV5-4,NA,TRBJ1-1,NA,CASSSERQGTEAFF,TGTGCCAGCAGCTCGGAGAGGCAGGGCACTGAAGCTTTCTTT
TRBV25-1,NA,TRBJ1-6,NA,CASSEVRGGKDSPLHF,TGTGCCAGCAGTGAGGTTAGGGGGGGAAAAGATTCACCCCTCCACTTT
TRBV6-5,NA,TRBJ1-5,NA,CASSYSEVQPQHF,TGTGCCAGCAGTTACTCCGAAGTTCAGCCCCAGCATTTT
TRBV7-9,NA,TRBJ2-3,few,CARGDGGGTDTQYF,TGTGCTCGAGGTGACGGAGGGGGGACAGATACGCAGTATTTT
TRBV2,NA,TRBJ1-2,few,CASSQQGNYGYTF,TGTGCCAGCAGCCAACAGGGAAACTATGGCTACACCTTC
TRBV6-5,TRBD1,TRBJ1-5,NA,CASRGQGGQPQHF,TGTGCCAGCAGGGGACAGGGGGGGCAGCCCCAGCATTTT
TRBV18,TRBD1,TRBJ1-6,NA,CASSPGTVGSPLHF,TGTGCCAGCTCGCCTGGGACAGTCGGTTCACCCCTCCACTTT
TRBV19,NA,TRBJ1-6,NA,CASSISDGGRALHF,TGTGCCAGTAGTATTTCGGACGGGGGCCGGGCCCTCCACTTT
TRBV5-4,TRBD1,TRBJ1-2,NA,CASSPLRDRGAYGYTF,TGTGCCAGCAGCCCGCTCCGGGACAGGGGGGCCTATGGCTACACCTTC
TRBV28,NA,TRBJ1-1,few,CASRGRPEAFF,TGTGCCAGCAGGGGGCGTCCTGAAGCTTTCTTT
TRBV5-6,TRBD2,TRBJ2-1,few,CASSSGTSGWNEQFF,TGTGCCAGCAGCTCCGGGACTAGCGGGTGGAATGAGCAGTTCTTC
TRBV4-2,NA,TRBJ2-7,NA,CASSLPPASVEQYF,TGTGCCAGCAGCCTTCCCCCGGCTAGCGTCGAGCAGTACTTC